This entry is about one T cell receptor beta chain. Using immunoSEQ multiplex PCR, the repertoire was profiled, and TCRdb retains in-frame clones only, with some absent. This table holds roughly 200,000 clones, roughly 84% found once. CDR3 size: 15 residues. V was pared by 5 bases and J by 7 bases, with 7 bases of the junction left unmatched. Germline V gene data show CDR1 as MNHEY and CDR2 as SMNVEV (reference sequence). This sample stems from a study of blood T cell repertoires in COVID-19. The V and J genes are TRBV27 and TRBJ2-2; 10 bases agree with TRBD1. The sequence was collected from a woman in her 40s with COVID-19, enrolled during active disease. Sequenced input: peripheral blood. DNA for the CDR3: TGTGCCAGCAGTAGCCGGGACAGGGGTAACGGGGAGCTGTTTTTT. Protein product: CASSSRDRGNGELFF.